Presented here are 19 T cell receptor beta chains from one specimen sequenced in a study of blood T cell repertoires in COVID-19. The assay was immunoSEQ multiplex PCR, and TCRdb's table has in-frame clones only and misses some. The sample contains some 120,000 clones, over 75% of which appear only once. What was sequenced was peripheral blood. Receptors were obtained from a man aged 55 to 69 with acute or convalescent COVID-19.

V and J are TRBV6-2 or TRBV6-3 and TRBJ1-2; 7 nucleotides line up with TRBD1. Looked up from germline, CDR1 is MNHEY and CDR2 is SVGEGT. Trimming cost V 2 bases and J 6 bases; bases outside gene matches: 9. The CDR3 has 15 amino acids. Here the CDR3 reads CASSYRGGSQDGYTF. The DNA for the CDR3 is TGTGCCAGCAGTTACCGAGGGGGCAGCCAGGATGGCTACACCTTC.

The CDR3 region has the DNA TGTGCCAGCAGCCTCAATCAGGGGTTGGGTTCACCCCTCCACTTT. Translated: CASSLNQGLGSPLHF. J is TRBJ1-6 and V is TRBV7-3, with a possible D match to TRBD1 (6 bases). The CDR3 contains 15 residues. Germline V gene lookup returns CDR1 SGHTA and CDR2 FQGTGA. The V gene lost 5 bases and the J gene lost 9 bases, with 17 bases spanning the gap.

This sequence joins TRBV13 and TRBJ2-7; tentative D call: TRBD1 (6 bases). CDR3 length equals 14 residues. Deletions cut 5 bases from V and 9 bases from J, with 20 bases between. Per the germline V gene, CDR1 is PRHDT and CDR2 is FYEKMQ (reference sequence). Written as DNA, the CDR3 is TGTGCCAGCAGCCCAGTAAGTAGACCCAGGGGGCAGTACTTC. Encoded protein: CASSPVSRPRGQYF.

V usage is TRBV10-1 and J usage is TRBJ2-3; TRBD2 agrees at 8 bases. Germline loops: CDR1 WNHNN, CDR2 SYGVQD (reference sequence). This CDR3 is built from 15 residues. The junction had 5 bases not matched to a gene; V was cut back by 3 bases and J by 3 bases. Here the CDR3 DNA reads TGCGCCAGCAGTGACCCTAGCGGGCTGACAGATACGCAGTATTTT. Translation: CASSDPSGLTDTQYF.

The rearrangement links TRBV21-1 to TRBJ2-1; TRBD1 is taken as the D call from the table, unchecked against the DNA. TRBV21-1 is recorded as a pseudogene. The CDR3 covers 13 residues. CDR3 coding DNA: TGTGCCAGCCCTAAAGAGGAAGGGGATGAGCAGTTCTTC. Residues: CASPKEEGDEQFF.

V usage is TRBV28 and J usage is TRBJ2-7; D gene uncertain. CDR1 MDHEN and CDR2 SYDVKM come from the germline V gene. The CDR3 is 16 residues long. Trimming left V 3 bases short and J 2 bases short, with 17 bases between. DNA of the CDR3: TGTGCCAGCAGTTTCCGGTTGCGGTTTCGCCCCTACGAGCAGTACTTC. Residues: CASSFRLRFRPYEQYF.

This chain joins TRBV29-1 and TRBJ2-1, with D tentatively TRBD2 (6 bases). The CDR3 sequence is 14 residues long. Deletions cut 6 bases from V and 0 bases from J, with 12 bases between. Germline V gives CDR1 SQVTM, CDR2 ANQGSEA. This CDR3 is CSVGPGGSYNEQFF. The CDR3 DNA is TGCAGCGTCGGACCCGGGGGCTCCTACAATGAGCAGTTCTTC.

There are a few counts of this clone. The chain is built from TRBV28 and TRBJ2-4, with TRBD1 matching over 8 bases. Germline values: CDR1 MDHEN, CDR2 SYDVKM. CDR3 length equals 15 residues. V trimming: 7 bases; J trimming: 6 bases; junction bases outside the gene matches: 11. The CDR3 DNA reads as TGTGCCAGCACCCTCGGGTCAGGGGGCCTAAACATTCAGTACTTC. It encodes CASTLGSGGLNIQYF.

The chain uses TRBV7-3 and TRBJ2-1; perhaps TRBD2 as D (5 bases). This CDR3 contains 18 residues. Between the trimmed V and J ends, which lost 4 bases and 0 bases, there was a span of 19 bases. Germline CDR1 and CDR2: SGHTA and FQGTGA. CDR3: CASSSNSPGWSSYNEQFF. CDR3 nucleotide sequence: TGTGCCAGCAGCTCTAACTCGCCGGGATGGAGCTCCTACAATGAGCAGTTCTTC.

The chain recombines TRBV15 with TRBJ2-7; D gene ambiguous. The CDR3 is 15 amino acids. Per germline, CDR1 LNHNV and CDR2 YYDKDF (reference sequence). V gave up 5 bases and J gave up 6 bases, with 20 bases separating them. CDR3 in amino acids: CATSPTAGAEGEQYF. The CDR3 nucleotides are TGTGCCACCAGCCCCACCGCCGGAGCCGAAGGCGAGCAGTACTTC.

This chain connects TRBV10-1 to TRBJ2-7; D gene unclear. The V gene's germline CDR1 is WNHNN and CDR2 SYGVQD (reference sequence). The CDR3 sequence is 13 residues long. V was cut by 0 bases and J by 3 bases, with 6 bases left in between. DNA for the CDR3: TGCGCCAGCAGTGAGTCGGCCGTCTACGAGCAGTACTTC. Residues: CASSESAVYEQYF.

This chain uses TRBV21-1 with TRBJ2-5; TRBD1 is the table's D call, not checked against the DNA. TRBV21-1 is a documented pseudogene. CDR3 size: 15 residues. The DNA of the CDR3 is TGTGCCAGCAGCAAAGTTCAGGGTAACCAAGAGACCCAGTACTTC. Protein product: CASSKVQGNQETQYF.

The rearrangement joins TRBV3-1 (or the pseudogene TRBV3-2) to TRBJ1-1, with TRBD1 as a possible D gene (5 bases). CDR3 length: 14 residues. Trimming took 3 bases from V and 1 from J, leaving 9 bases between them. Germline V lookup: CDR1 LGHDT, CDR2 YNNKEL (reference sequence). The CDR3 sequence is CASSQEGANTEAFF. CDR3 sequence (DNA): TGTGCCAGCAGCCAGGAAGGGGCGAACACTGAAGCTTTCTTT.

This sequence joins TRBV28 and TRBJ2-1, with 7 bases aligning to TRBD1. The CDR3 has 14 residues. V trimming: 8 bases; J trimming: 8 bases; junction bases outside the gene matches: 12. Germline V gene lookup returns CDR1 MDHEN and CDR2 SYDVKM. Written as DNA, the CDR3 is TGTGCCAGCTCAGGCGCACAGGGGCTCCATGAGCAGTTCTTC. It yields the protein CASSGAQGLHEQFF.

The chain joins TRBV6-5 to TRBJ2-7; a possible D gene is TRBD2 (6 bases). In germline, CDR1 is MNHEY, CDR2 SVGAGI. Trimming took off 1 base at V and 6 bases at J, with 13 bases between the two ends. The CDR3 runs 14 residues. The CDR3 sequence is CASSYLRGVSEQYF. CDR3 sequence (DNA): TGTGCCAGCAGTTACTTGCGGGGAGTCTCCGAGCAGTACTTC.

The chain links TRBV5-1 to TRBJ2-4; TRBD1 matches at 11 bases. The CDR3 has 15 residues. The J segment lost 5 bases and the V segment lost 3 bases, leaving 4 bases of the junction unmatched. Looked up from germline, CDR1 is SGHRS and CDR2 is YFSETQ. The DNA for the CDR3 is TGCGCCAGCAGCTCCGGGACAGGGGGTCAAAACATTCAGTACTTC. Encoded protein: CASSSGTGGQNIQYF.

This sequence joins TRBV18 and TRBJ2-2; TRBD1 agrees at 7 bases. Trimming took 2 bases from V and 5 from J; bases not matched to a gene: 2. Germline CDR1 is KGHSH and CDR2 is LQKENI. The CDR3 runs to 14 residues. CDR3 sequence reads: CASSPSGGTGELFF. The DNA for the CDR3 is TGTGCCAGCTCACCATCAGGGGGAACCGGGGAGCTGTTTTTT.

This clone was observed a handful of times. The DNA for the CDR3 is TGTGCCACTACGCAAACCAACATCCCCCGAGGCTCCTACGAGCAGTACTTC. Translated: CATTQTNIPRGSYEQYF. The chain joins TRBV7-8 to TRBJ2-7, with no clear D. There are 17 residues in the CDR3. V dropped 10 bases and J dropped 0 bases, with 25 bases sitting between them. Germline lookup yields CDR1 SGHVS and CDR2 FQNEAQ.

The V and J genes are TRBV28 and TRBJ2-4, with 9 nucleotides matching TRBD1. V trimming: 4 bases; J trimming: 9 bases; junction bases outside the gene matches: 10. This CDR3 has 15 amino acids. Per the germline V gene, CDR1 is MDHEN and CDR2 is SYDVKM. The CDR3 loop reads CASSSPGQGRPIQYF. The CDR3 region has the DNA TGTGCCAGCAGTTCCCCGGGACAGGGTCGACCCATTCAGTACTTC.